The 32 T cell receptor beta chains in this list originate from one sample, sequenced in a study of cytomegalovirus exposure and HLA in healthy donors. Use of 60 Vbeta and 13 Jbeta primers characterized the PCR. Libraries were prepared by immunoSEQ multiplex PCR; TCRdb keeps only in-frame clonotypes and omits some of them. The table records some 100,000 clones, roughly 70% of them present only once. Sequencing was performed on PBMCs. These receptor sequences come from a woman younger than 30 in good health and CMV-seropositive.

The gene calls are TRBV5-1 and TRBJ1-4; D is unclear. CDR1 SGHRS and CDR2 YFSETQ come from the germline V gene. Trimming took 1 base from V and 6 from J, leaving 13 bases between them. There are 15 residues in the CDR3. The CDR3 region has the DNA TGCGCCAGCAGCTTGCGGGGAGGTGTGGATGAAAAACTGTTTTTT. Amino acid sequence: CASSLRGGVDEKLFF.

The genes are TRBV11-2 and TRBJ2-2, with D possibly matching TRBD1 (6 bases). CDR1 is SGHAT, CDR2 FQNNGV, per germline. V lost 8 bases to trimming and J lost 0 bases, with 10 bases between them. CDR3 length: 14 residues. The CDR3: CASARTANTGELFF. The CDR3 nucleotides are TGTGCCAGCGCGAGGACAGCGAACACCGGGGAGCTGTTTTTT.

This clone was detected a few times. The chain employs TRBV7-2 and TRBJ2-7; 10 positions agree with TRBD1. V lost 5 bases to trimming and J lost 3 bases; unmatched junction nucleotides: 4. The CDR3 runs 14 residues. Per germline, CDR1 SGHTA and CDR2 FQGNSA. In DNA, the CDR3 is TGTGCCAGCAGCAACCGGGACAGGGGCTACGAGCAGTACTTC. Its protein product is CASSNRDRGYEQYF. Filled out from reference TRBV7-2 and TRBJ2-7, the complete variable domain reads GAGVSQSPSNKVTEKGKDVELRCDPISGHTALYWYRQSLGQGLEFLIYFQGNSAPDKSGLPSDRFSAERTGGSVSTLTIQRTQQEDSAVYLCASSNRDRGYEQYFGPGTRLTVT.

The gene calls are TRBV28 and TRBJ2-1, with D possibly being TRBD2 (6 bases). Germline V CDR1 and CDR2: MDHEN, SYDVKM. This CDR3 has 17 residues. Trimming left V 0 bases short and J 0 bases short, with 12 bases between. The CDR3 coding sequence is TGTGCCAGCAGTTTATGGATTCGGGAGCACTCCTACAATGAGCAGTTCTTC. Amino acids: CASSLWIREHSYNEQFF.

This clone showed up just a few times. DNA of the CDR3: TGTGCCAGCAATTTGGGCGGAGGCTCTGGAAACACCATATATTTT. Amino acids: CASNLGGGSGNTIYF. The chain uses TRBV11-3 and TRBJ1-3; D gene ambiguous. V lost 7 bases and J lost 0, with 13 bases in between. The CDR3 covers 15 residues. Germline assignment: CDR1 SGHNT and CDR2 YENEEA.

The J gene is TRBJ2-7, the V gene TRBV5-6; D gene ambiguous. The CDR3 runs 13 residues. V was clipped by 1 base and J by 2 bases, with 7 bases between them. Germline V lookup: CDR1 SGHDT, CDR2 YYEEEE. CDR3 bases: TGTGCCAGCAGCTTGTTAGAAACCTACGAGCAGTACTTC. This gives the protein CASSLLETYEQYF.

The chain employs TRBV5-6 and TRBJ2-7, with 8 bases matching TRBD2. V shed 5 bases, J shed 0 bases, and the junction held 7 bases outside the gene matches. Germline CDR1 SGHDT, CDR2 YYEEEE. The CDR3 length is 15 residues. CDR3: CASRVAGILSYEQYF. The CDR3, as DNA: TGTGCCAGCAGAGTAGCGGGAATTCTCTCCTACGAGCAGTACTTC.

The chain joins TRBV27 to TRBJ2-3; 10 nucleotides line up with TRBD1. The V segment lost 6 bases and the J segment 6 bases; nucleotides outside the gene matches: 6. Germline loops: CDR1 MNHEY, CDR2 SMNVEV (reference sequence). The CDR3 consists of 14 residues. The CDR3 region has the DNA TGTGCCAGCAGGAGGGACAGGGGAAAGGATACGCAGTATTTT. It codes for CASRRDRGKDTQYF.

This clone occurred once. Here the CDR3 reads CASSLGQGSSNQPQHF. The CDR3 nucleotides read TGCGCCAGCAGCTTGGGGCAGGGTAGTAGCAATCAGCCCCAGCATTTT. The rearrangement joins TRBV5-1 to TRBJ1-5; tentatively, D is TRBD1 (5 bases). Trimming took off 0 bases at V and 0 bases at J, with 10 bases between the two ends. The CDR3 is 16 amino acids. Germline CDR1 SGHRS, CDR2 YFSETQ.

The chain uses TRBV30 and TRBJ2-3; D unclear. Trimming shortened V by 1 base and J by 0 bases, and 8 bases separated the two germline ends. CDR1 and CDR2 from the germline V gene are GTSNPN and SVGIG (reference sequence). The CDR3 consists of 14 residues. CDR3 in amino acids: CAWSAYTSTDTQYF. CDR3 sequence (DNA): TGTGCCTGGAGTGCGTATACTAGCACAGATACGCAGTATTTT.

The gene calls are TRBV5-1 and TRBJ1-2, with 7 bases lining up with TRBD1. The CDR3 contains 13 residues. V dropped 4 bases and J dropped 8; count of bases not matched to a gene: 8. Germline loops: CDR1 SGHRS, CDR2 YFSETQ. CDR3 amino acids: CASSPDRVGGYTF. The CDR3 DNA is TGCGCCAGCAGCCCCGACAGGGTTGGAGGCTACACCTTC.

The chain uses TRBV6-4 and TRBJ1-2; 9 bases match TRBD1. The J segment lost 0 bases and the V segment lost 6 bases, leaving 2 bases of the junction unmatched. CDR3 size: 14 residues. Germline-derived CDR1 and CDR2 are MRHNA and SNTAGT. This chain's CDR3 is CASRGTGPNYGYTF. Here the CDR3 DNA reads TGTGCCAGCAGGGGGACAGGGCCTAACTATGGCTACACCTTC.

This rearrangement joins TRBV19 to TRBJ2-7; 12 nucleotides line up with TRBD1. Germline assignment: CDR1 LNHDA and CDR2 SQIVND (reference sequence). The CDR3 extends over 16 amino acids. The V segment lost 4 bases and the J segment 6 bases; nucleotides outside the gene matches: 10. CDR3: CASSTPTGTGGGEQYF. As DNA, the CDR3 is TGTGCCAGTAGTACCCCCACCGGGACAGGGGGCGGCGAGCAGTACTTC.

The genes are TRBV19 and TRBJ2-1; weak D call: TRBD1 (6 bases). V lost 2 bases and J 3 bases, leaving 11 bases between the germline ends. The CDR3 spans 15 residues. Germline values: CDR1 LNHDA, CDR2 SQIVND (reference sequence). The CDR3 DNA sequence: TGTGCCAGTAGTATAAGACAGGACAACTACAATGAGCAGTTCTTC. Translated: CASSIRQDNYNEQFF.

This clone was seen only a few times. The V and J genes are TRBV18 and TRBJ2-7; a possible D gene is TRBD1 (6 bases). There are 15 residues in the CDR3. CDR1 is KGHSH, CDR2 LQKENI, per germline. The V end lost 6 bases, the J end lost 3 bases, and 18 bases lay between the germline ends. This CDR3 is CASSPGQGRGYEQYF. The DNA of the CDR3 is TGTGCCAGCTCCCCGGGGCAGGGCAGGGGCTACGAGCAGTACTTC.

This chain links TRBV18 with TRBJ1-1, with a tentative D call TRBD1 (5 bases). Germline-derived CDR1 and CDR2 are KGHSH and LQKENI. Trimming took 5 bases from V and 1 from J, leaving 8 bases between them. The CDR3 has 13 residues. CDR3 residues: CASSATANTEAFF. CDR3 DNA sequence: TGTGCCAGCTCAGCGACAGCGAACACTGAAGCTTTCTTT.

J is TRBJ1-5 and V is TRBV10-1; the D gene is possibly TRBD1 (5 bases). From germline, CDR1 is WNHNN and CDR2 SYGVQD (reference sequence). V was cut by 9 bases and J by 10 bases, with 10 bases left in between. The CDR3 runs to 10 residues. DNA for the CDR3: TGCGCCAGGGGGGGAGATCCCCAGCATTTT. Its protein is CARGGDPQHF.

V is TRBV6-4 and J is TRBJ2-2, with D perhaps TRBD2 (5 bases). The V and J ends lost 2 bases and 7 bases respectively, with 8 bases between them. Germline V lookup: CDR1 MRHNA, CDR2 SNTAGT. The CDR3 has 13 amino acids. The CDR3 protein is CASSDEEVGELFF. CDR3 in DNA: TGTGCCAGCAGTGACGAGGAGGTCGGGGAGCTGTTTTTT.

CDR3 loop: CASSLGASYNEQFF. As DNA, the CDR3 is TGTGCCAGCAGCTTAGGGGCGTCCTACAATGAGCAGTTCTTC. The chain couples TRBV11-2 to TRBJ2-1; D is unresolved. CDR1 is SGHAT and CDR2 is FQNNGV in the germline V gene. V lost 1 base to trimming and J lost 1 base, with 5 bases between them. This CDR3 contains 14 residues. The variable domain in full, with the rest retrieved from reference TRBV11-2 and TRBJ2-1, is EAGVAQSPRYKIIEKRQSVAFWCNPISGHATLYWYQQILGQGPKLLIQFQNNGVVDDSQLPKDRFSAERLKGVDSTLKIQPAKLEDSAVYLCASSLGASYNEQFFGPGTRLTVL.

The chain couples TRBV15 to TRBJ1-1; D not resolved. Germline CDR1 LNHNV, CDR2 YYDKDF (reference sequence). V was shortened by 0 bases and J by 6 bases, with 14 bases between the two germline ends. This CDR3 spans 15 amino acids. CDR3 loop: CATSRDSMAGSEAFF. The DNA for the CDR3 is TGTGCCACCAGCAGAGATAGTATGGCAGGCTCTGAAGCTTTCTTT.

This clone was counted a few times. The V call is TRBV30, the J call TRBJ2-4, with a possible D match to TRBD1 (5 bases). V lost 4 bases and J 2 bases, leaving 6 bases between the germline ends. CDR1 and CDR2 (germline): GTSNPN, SVGIG (reference sequence). The CDR3 is 12 amino acids. DNA of the CDR3: TGTGCCTGGACAGGGCCCAAAAACATTCAGTACTTC. Encoded protein: CAWTGPKNIQYF. The entire variable domain, with the rest obtained from reference TRBV30 and TRBJ2-4, is as follows: SQTIHQWPATLVQPVGSPLSLECTVEGTSNPNLYWYRQAAGRGLQLLFYSVGIGQISSEVPQNLSASRPQDRQFILSSKKLLLSDSGFYLCAWTGPKNIQYFGAGTRLSVL.

The V and J genes are TRBV5-6 and TRBJ2-5; 8 nucleotides match TRBD2. CDR3 length equals 14 residues. V trimming: 1 base; J trimming: 4 bases; junction bases outside the gene matches: 3. Germline loops: CDR1 SGHDT, CDR2 YYEEEE. In DNA, the CDR3 is TGTGCCAGCAGCTTGACCAGCGGGAGAGAGACCCAGTACTTC. Its translation is CASSLTSGRETQYF.

V gene TRBV7-2 combines with J gene TRBJ1-4; D is perhaps TRBD1 (6 bases). Trimming removed 5 bases from V and 5 bases from J, with 15 bases in between. CDR1 is SGHTA and CDR2 is FQGNSA in the germline V gene. The CDR3 runs to 15 residues. The CDR3 DNA follows: TGTGCCAGCAGCGGGGGGAGGGGGAGAAATGAAAAACTGTTTTTT. Translated: CASSGGRGRNEKLFF.

V is TRBV28 and J is TRBJ1-1; D gene unclear. CDR3 length: 18 amino acids. Germline CDR1 MDHEN, CDR2 SYDVKM. Trimming left V 5 bases short and J 0 bases short, with 22 bases between. The chain's CDR3 is CASSSSTQVIRVNTEAFF. The CDR3 DNA follows: TGTGCCAGCAGTAGTAGTACCCAGGTGATCCGCGTGAACACTGAAGCTTTCTTT.

This clone was seen once. The chain recombines TRBV7-9 with TRBJ2-7, with D possibly being TRBD1 (6 bases). Trimming pared 7 bases from V and 6 bases from J, leaving 10 bases between. Germline V gene sequence: CDR1 SEHNR, CDR2 FQNEAQ (reference sequence). The CDR3 has 11 amino acids. In DNA form, the CDR3 reads TGTGCCAGCAAGGGGGAAGGCGAGCAGTACTTC. This encodes CASKGEGEQYF. Supplemented by reference TRBV7-9 and TRBJ2-7, the full variable domain reads DTGVSQNPRHKITKRGQNVTFRCDPISEHNRLYWYRQTLGQGPEFLTYFQNEAQLEKSRLLSDRFSAERPKGSFSTLEIQRTEQGDSAMYLCASKGEGEQYFGPGTRLTVT.

V usage is TRBV9 and J usage is TRBJ1-1; D may be TRBD1 (5 bases). Germline V gives CDR1 SGDLS, CDR2 YYNGEE. V was trimmed by 4 bases and J by 4 bases, leaving 11 bases between them. This CDR3 comprises 13 residues. CDR3 DNA: TGTGCCAGCAGCAGGGACGGGGGCACTGAAGCTTTCTTT. It codes for CASSRDGGTEAFF. The full variable domain, its missing parts supplied by reference TRBV9 and TRBJ1-1, is DSGVTQTPKHLITATGQRVTLRCSPRSGDLSVYWYQQSLDQGLQFLIQYYNGEERAKGNILERFSAQQFPDLHSELNLSSLELGDSALYFCASSRDGGTEAFFGQGTRLTVV.

This clone came up a few times. The same CDR3 arises from other DNA sequences in this sample as well. V gene TRBV6-5 combines with J gene TRBJ1-5; tentative D call: TRBD1 (6 bases). The CDR3 loop spans 13 amino acids. Looked up from germline, CDR1 is MNHEY and CDR2 is SVGAGI. With 0 bases removed from V and 7 bases from J, the gap between germline ends came to 7 bases. CDR3 region: CASSYSGAQPQHF. The CDR3 nucleotides are TGTGCCAGCAGTTACTCGGGGGCGCAGCCCCAGCATTTT.

The chain recombines TRBV29-1 with TRBJ2-7, with 7 bases matching TRBD2. V shed 8 bases, J shed 6 bases, and the junction held 10 bases outside the gene matches. Germline V gene lookup returns CDR1 SQVTM and CDR2 ANQGSEA. The CDR3 is 12 residues long. The CDR3 loop is CSFRLGEGEQYF. The CDR3 region has the DNA TGCAGCTTTCGCCTGGGGGAGGGCGAGCAGTACTTC.

The DNA for the CDR3 is TGTGCCAGCAGTTTAGGGGGACTAGGGGGCTACAATGAGCAGTTCTTC. Its protein is CASSLGGLGGYNEQFF. The chain joins TRBV27 to TRBJ2-1; 8 positions match TRBD2. The germline CDR1 and CDR2 sequences are MNHEY and SMNVEV (reference sequence). The CDR3 is made up of 16 amino acids. V lost 2 bases and J lost 3; bases outside the gene matches: 6.

The chain couples TRBV9 to TRBJ1-5; TRBD1 agrees at 11 bases. The CDR3 contains 15 residues. Germline lookup yields CDR1 SGDLS and CDR2 YYNGEE. The V and J ends lost 0 bases and 8 bases, in that order; junction bases with no gene match: 4. For the CDR3, the DNA is TGTGCCAGCAGCGTAGAAGGGACAGGGGGTGAGCCCCAGCATTTT. It encodes CASSVEGTGGEPQHF.

The chain carries TRBV2 and TRBJ2-3; perhaps TRBD2 as D (6 bases). The CDR3 is 14 residues long. Per germline, CDR1 SNHLY and CDR2 FYNNEI. Trimming shortened V by 7 bases and J by 2 bases, and 13 bases separated the two germline ends. CDR3 nucleotide sequence: TGTGCCAGCACCTGGGCGGGGTACACAGATACGCAGTATTTT. It encodes CASTWAGYTDTQYF.

This chain uses TRBV7-9 with TRBJ1-1, with no clear D. Trimming took 7 bases from V and 1 from J, leaving 13 bases between them. The CDR3 extends over 14 amino acids. The V gene's germline CDR1 is SEHNR and CDR2 FQNEAQ (reference sequence). CDR3 in amino acids: CASTLEAWNTEAFF. In DNA form, the CDR3 reads TGTGCCAGCACTCTCGAGGCTTGGAACACTGAAGCTTTCTTT.